This T cell receptor (beta chain) was sequenced during a study of OX40 agonist ivuxolimab in advanced cancers. About the study: The dose of intravenous ivuxolimab that patients received every 2 weeks ranged from 0.01 to 10 mg/kg. Three patients showed partial responses: one hepatocellular carcinoma and two cutaneous melanoma cases.

Study observations and caveats: Among T cells, CD8+ cells averaged more expanded clones than CD4+ cells.

Of note for this clone: Its matching antigen is unknown.

CDR1 SGHRS and CDR2 YFSETQ come from the germline V gene. The CDR3 loop spans 15 amino acids. J lost 6 bases, V lost 4 bases, and 10 bases had no gene match. Produced via immunoSEQ multiplex PCR; TCRdb's table is partial and in-frame only. This table holds around 35,000 clones, about 86% found once. Sequences were derived from CD4+ or CD8+ T cells sorted from blood, sampled in a trial of the OX40 agonist ivuxolimab. The V and J genes are TRBV5-1 and TRBJ2-5; 9 bases are shared with TRBD1. The TCR originated in an adult with an advanced solid tumor such as melanoma, head and neck, liver or kidney cancer. CDR3 sequence: CASSQGQGFQQTQYF. CDR3 DNA sequence: TGCGCCAGCAGCCAGGGACAGGGTTTTCAACAGACCCAGTACTTC.